Sequencing of this TCR beta chain was carried out in a study of cytomegalovirus exposure and HLA in healthy donors (dated by TCRdb to 2016 to 2017). Turning to the overall study: According to a later analysis, the roughly 120 validation repertoires were produced on the same platform as the 666 repertoires of the first cohort. The study aimed to test whether cataloging public T cell receptors could reveal signatures of past pathogen exposure. A separate validation cohort of more than 100 different subjects was used in addition to the approximately 670-subject first cohort. High-throughput TCR immunosequencing, statistical association of individual TCRs with disease status, and machine learning were combined to predict cytomegalovirus infection status. Overall study outcomes, separate from this receptor: In a later analysis, TCRs clustered in the first cohort were found to also tend to co-occur in the 100 to 150 validation repertoires, with 94% of cluster scores above 0. The authors suggested that the approach could potentially be generalized to other disease states and immunological phenotypes. Across donors, most TCR sequences were observed very rarely, whereas some public TCRs were present in many individuals. A later analysis lacked HLA typing for the validation cohort, so it scored co-occurrence in that cohort across all 120 repertoires. The study listed over 150 TCR beta chains as associated with cytomegalovirus. A few of the identified cytomegalovirus-associated TCR beta chains were confirmed in vitro to be specific for cytomegalovirus antigens. Cytomegalovirus status was reported to be diagnosed by the classifier with high specificity and sensitivity in both the original and validation cohorts.

The library was made by the immunoSEQ multiplex PCR assay. On the study's bioinformatics: A statistical classification framework was developed to diagnose cytomegalovirus status using the catalog of TCR beta chain sequences. This is the immuneACCESS table as TCRdb keeps it, with only in-frame sequences that have V and J called. A part of the clones is gone; compared with another copy, unresolved V genes explain less than half, and the rest is unexplained. V and J calls and clone size are given by that table; D and trimming were obtained from the DNA. This sample lists over 150,000 clones; 86% were detected once. Approximately 2% of the sample lies in the top ten. Including the terminal cysteine and phenylalanine, the CDR3 comprises 16 residues. Only CDR3 DNA is held: 48 bases, read in frame from base 1. CDR1 MGHRA and CDR2 YSYEKL were looked up in the germline V gene. Germline trimming: 1 base from V, 5 bases from J; junction bases outside gene matches: 7.

Note on this clone: The clone's antigen remains unknown. No much larger clonotype is one base removed from it; base qualities were not supplied.

The donors were included in the validation cohort of over a hundred subjects, a group kept apart from the roughly 700-subject first cohort. The sequence joins TRBV4-1 to TRBJ2-3; the central 9 bases match TRBD2. The source of this sequence is a human donor in good health. The specimen sequenced was PBMCs. The nucleotide sequence reads TGCGCCAGCAGCCAAGTGCTAGCGGGGACCCGAGATACGCAGTATTTT. It translates to CASSQVLAGTRDTQYF.